Reported below is one TCR beta chain. The sample is drawn from a study of blood T cell repertoires in COVID-19. Across the study: Acute and convalescent COVID-19 samples came from the United States, Italy and Spain. The analysed material was cDNA or gDNA that came from T cells, B-cell-depleted T cells, or PBMCs.

TCRdb's copy holds only in-frame clones and misses some; the assay was immunoSEQ multiplex PCR. The sample contains about 210,000 clones, more than 75% of which appear only once. Germline loops: CDR1 SGHDN, CDR2 FVKESK. This CDR3 has 12 amino acids. Trimming removed 4 bases from V and 3 bases from J, with 7 bases in between. The sequenced material came from PBMCs or T cells enriched from blood (not recorded which). V gene TRBV14 combines with J gene TRBJ2-7; the D is unclear. This TCR was sampled from a man under 40 in a cohort exposed to, infected with or recovered from COVID-19 (not recorded which). The CDR3, as DNA: TGTGCCAGCAGCCCCGACATCTACGAGCAGTACTTC. Its protein product is CASSPDIYEQYF.